The T cell receptor beta chain under discussion was sequenced for a study of shared clonotypes between healthy human individuals. The CDR3 is 15 amino acids. The trim removed 7 bases at V and 6 bases at J, leaving 11 bases unmatched. The germline CDR1 and CDR2 sequences are MDHEN and SYDVKM. The method was immunoSEQ multiplex PCR; TCRdb's version includes in-frame clones alone and lacks a portion of them. The sample has roughly 1.4 million clones, approximately 98.5% seen once. Specimen: naive CD4+ T cells sorted from blood. Indicated subset: CD45RA+ positively selected. The sequence was collected from a young man in good health. The chain uses TRBV28 and TRBJ1-5; 8 nucleotides line up with TRBD1. The CDR3 coding sequence is TGTGCCAGCAATATTGGGGCGGACAGGGCTCAGCCCCAGCATTTT. Its protein product is CASNIGADRAQPQHF.